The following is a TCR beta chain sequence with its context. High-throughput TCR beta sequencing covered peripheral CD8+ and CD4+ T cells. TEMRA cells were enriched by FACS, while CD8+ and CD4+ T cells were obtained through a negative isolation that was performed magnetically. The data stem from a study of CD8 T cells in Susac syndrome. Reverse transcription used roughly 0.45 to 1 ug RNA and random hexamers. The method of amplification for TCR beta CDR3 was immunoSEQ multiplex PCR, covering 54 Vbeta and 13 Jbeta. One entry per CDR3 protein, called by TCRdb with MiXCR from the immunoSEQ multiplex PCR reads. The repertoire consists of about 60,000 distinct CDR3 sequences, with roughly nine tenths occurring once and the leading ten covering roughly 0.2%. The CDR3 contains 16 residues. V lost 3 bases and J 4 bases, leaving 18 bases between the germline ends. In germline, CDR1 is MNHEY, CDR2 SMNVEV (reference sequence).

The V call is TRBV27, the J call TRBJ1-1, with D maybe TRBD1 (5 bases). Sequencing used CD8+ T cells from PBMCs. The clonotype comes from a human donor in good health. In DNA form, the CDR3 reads TGTGCCAGCAGTTTCTCACAGGTTTTCTTGGGCACTGAAGCTTTCTTT. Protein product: CASSFSQVFLGTEAFF.